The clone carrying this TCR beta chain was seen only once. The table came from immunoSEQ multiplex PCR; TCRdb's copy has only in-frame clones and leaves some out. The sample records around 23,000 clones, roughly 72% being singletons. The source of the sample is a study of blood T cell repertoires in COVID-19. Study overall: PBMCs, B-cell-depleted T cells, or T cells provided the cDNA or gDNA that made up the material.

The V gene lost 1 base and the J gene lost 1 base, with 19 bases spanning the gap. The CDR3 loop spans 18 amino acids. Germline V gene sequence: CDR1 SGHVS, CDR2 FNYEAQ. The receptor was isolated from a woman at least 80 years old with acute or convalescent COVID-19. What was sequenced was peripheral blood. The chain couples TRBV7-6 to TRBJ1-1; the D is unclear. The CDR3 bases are TGTGCCAGCAGCTTAGATACCAGACTCCGGATTGGGAACACTGAAGCTTTCTTT. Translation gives CASSLDTRLRIGNTEAFF.